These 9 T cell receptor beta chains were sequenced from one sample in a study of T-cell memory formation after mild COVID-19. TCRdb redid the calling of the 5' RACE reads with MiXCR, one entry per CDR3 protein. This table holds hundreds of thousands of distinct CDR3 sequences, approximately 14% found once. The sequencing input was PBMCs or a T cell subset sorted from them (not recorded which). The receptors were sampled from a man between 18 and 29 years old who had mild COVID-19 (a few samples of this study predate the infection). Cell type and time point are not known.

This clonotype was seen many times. CDR3 sequence (DNA): TGTGCCAGCAGTTCACAGGGGGATGAGCAGTTCTTC. It yields the protein CASSSQGDEQFF. J is TRBJ2-1 and V is TRBV7-2; 8 positions agree with TRBD1. This CDR3 spans 12 amino acids. The ends lost 6 bases at V and 8 bases at J; junction bases unmatched: 3. CDR1 SGHTA and CDR2 FQGNSA come from the germline V gene. Full variable domain (outside the CDR3, taken from reference TRBV7-2 and TRBJ2-1): GAGVSQSPSNKVTEKGKDVELRCDPISGHTALYWYRQSLGQGLEFLIYFQGNSAPDKSGLPSDRFSAERTGGSVSTLTIQRTQQEDSAVYLCASSSQGDEQFFGPGTRLTVL.

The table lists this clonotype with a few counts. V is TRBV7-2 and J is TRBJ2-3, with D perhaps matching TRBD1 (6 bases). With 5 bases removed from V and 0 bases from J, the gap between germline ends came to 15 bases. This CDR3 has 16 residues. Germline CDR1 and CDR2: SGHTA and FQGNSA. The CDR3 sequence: CASSPRQVTSTDTQYF. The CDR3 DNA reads TGTGCCAGCAGCCCCAGACAGGTGACGAGCACAGATACGCAGTATTTT.

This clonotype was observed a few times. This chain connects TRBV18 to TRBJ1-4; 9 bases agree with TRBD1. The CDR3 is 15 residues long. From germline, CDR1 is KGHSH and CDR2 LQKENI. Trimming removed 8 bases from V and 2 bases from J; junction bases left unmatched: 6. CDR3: CASTLQGATNEKLFF. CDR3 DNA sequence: TGTGCCAGCACCTTACAGGGGGCGACTAATGAAAAACTGTTTTTT.

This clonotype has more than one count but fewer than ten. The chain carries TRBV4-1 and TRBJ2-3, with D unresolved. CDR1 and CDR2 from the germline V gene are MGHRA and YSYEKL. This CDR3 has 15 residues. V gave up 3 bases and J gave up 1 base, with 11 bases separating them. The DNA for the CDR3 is TGCGCCAGCAGCCATTCCTCCCCAGGCACAGATACGCAGTATTTT. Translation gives CASSHSSPGTDTQYF.

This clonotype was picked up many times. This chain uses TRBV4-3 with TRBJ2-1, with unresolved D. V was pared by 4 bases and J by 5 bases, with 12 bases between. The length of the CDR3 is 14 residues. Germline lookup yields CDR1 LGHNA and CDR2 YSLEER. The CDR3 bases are TGCGCCAGCAGCCGAGCCCCCTCGAACAATGAGCAGTTCTTC. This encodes CASSRAPSNNEQFF.

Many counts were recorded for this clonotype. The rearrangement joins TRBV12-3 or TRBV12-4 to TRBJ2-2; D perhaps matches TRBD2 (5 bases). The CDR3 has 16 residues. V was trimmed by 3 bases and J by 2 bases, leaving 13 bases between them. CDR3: CASSFNRDPNTGELFF. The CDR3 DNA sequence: TGTGCCAGCAGTTTTAACCGGGATCCTAACACCGGGGAGCTGTTTTTT.

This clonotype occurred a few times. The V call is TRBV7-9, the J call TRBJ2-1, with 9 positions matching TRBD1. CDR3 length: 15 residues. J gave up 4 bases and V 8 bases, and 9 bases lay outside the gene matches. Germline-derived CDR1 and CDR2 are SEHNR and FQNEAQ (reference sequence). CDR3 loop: CASPGTGQGYNEQFF. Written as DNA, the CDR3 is TGTGCCAGCCCTGGCACGGGACAGGGTTACAATGAGCAGTTCTTC.

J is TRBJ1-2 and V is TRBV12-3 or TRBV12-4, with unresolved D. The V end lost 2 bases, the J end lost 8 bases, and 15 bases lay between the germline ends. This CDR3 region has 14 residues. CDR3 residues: CASSLTQWGDGYTF. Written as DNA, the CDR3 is TGTGCCAGCAGTTTAACCCAGTGGGGTGACGGCTACACCTTC.

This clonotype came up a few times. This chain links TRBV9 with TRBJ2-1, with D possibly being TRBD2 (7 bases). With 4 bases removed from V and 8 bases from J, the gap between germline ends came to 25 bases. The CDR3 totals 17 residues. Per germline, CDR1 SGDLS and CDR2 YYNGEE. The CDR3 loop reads CASSSPVRGGAMDEQFF. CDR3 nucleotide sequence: TGTGCCAGCAGCTCGCCCGTAAGGGGGGGGGCGATGGATGAGCAGTTCTTC.